A selection of T cell receptor beta chains follows, all from one sample in a study of blood T cell repertoires in COVID-19. Repertoires were generated with immunoSEQ multiplex PCR, while TCRdb's copy carries only in-frame clones and drops some. The data contain some 160,000 clones, around 80% of them seen just once; the ten biggest clones take up roughly 8%. Sequenced sample: PBMCs or T cells enriched from blood (not recorded which). These TCRs come from a woman in her fifties or sixties who had recovered from COVID-19. Each CDR3 is given with its conserved first and last residue. D genes are given only for firm matches. Clone size is stated in some rows and not others, as once, few, many or a class when expanded.

>.|16|TRBJ2-6|TRBD1|TRBV2
TGTGCCAGCAGTCGCCAGACAGGGTCTGGGGCCAACGTCCTGACTTTC
CASSRQTGSGANVLTF
>.|11|TRBJ2-7|.|TRBV11-2
TGTGCCAGCAGCTTAACGGGCGAGCAGTACTTC
CASSLTGEQYF
>.|21|TRBJ2-3|TRBD1|TRBV3-1/TRBV3-2
TGTGCCAGCAGCCAAGATTCTCGCGACAGGGGCATCGGATGGAGCACAGATACGCAGTATTTT
CASSQDSRDRGIGWSTDTQYF
>once|15|TRBJ1-2|TRBD1|TRBV2
TGTGCCGCAAAGCTCGGGACAGGGGGCTTGGGGGGCTACACCTTC
CAAKLGTGGLGGYTF
>.|16|TRBJ2-2|.|TRBV19
TGTGCCAGTAGGCGTACGAGTCAGGGGAACACCGGGGAGCTGTTTTTT
CASRRTSQGNTGELFF
>.|12|TRBJ1-2|.|TRBV28
TGTGCCGCCACCGCAGGGCTTCGTGGCTACACCTTC
CAATAGLRGYTF
>.|13|TRBJ2-7|TRBD1|TRBV6-5
TGTGCCAGAAGACAGGGATGTAGCTACGAGCAGTACTTC
CARRQGCSYEQYF
>.|12|TRBJ1-5|.|TRBV27
TGTGCCAGCAGTCCGGTTAATCAGCCCCAGCATTTT
CASSPVNQPQHF
>.|14|TRBJ2-1|.|TRBV28
TGTGCCAGCAGCGGGGGGCGAGGGTTTAATGAGCAGTTCTTC
CASSGGRGFNEQFF
>.|16|TRBJ1-2|TRBD1|TRBV20-1
TGCAGTGCGAGTAAAGGGACAGGGGGCCCCAACTATGGCTACACCTTC
CSASKGTGGPNYGYTF
>.|14|TRBJ1-1|.|TRBV19
TGTGCCAGTAGTTTGGGAGGGGAGGGGACTGAAGCTTTCTTT
CASSLGGEGTEAFF
>.|18|TRBJ2-3|TRBD1|TRBV6-4
TGTGCCAGCAGTGACACTCTTACCGGGACAGGGACACGAAATACGCAGTATTTT
CASSDTLTGTGTRNTQYF
>.|15|TRBJ1-6|.|TRBV19
TGTGCCAGTAGGCGGGGGGAAGGTTATAATTCACCCCTCCACTTT
CASRRGEGYNSPLHF
>.|15|TRBJ1-4|TRBD1|TRBV5-4
TGTGCCAGCAGCTCCAGGGGGCGAGGGACTGAAAAACTGTTTTTT
CASSSRGRGTEKLFF
>few|14|TRBJ1-5|.|TRBV3-1/TRBV3-2
TGTGCCAGCAGCCTTTCAGGGGGCAATCAGCCCCAGCATTTT
CASSLSGGNQPQHF
>.|15|TRBJ1-1|TRBD1|TRBV7-2
TGTGCCAGCAGCTTAGCGGGACAGAAGAACACTGAAGCTTTCTTT
CASSLAGQKNTEAFF
>.|15|TRBJ2-2|.|TRBV11-2
TGTGCCAGCAGCTCCTGGCGGGCGGACACCGGGGAGCTGTTTTTT
CASSSWRADTGELFF
>.|14|TRBJ1-2|TRBD1|TRBV19
TGTGCCAGCTGGTCCGAGACAGGGGCCGCTGGCTACACCTTC
CASWSETGAAGYTF
>.|12|TRBJ1-2|.|TRBV2
TGTGCCAGCAGCCCTAACAGCTATGGCTACACCTTC
CASSPNSYGYTF
>.|13|TRBJ2-1|.|TRBV5-4
TGTGCCAGCAGCTTCGGACTAGGGGGTGAGCAGTTCTTC
CASSFGLGGEQFF
>.|13|TRBJ1-1|TRBD1|TRBV2
TGTGCCAGCATCCCGGACAGGGACACTGAAGCTTTCTTT
CASIPDRDTEAFF
>.|16|TRBJ1-2|TRBD1|TRBV28
TGTGCCAGCAGGATTCCTCTACTGTCGACAGGGAAGGGCTACACCTTC
CASRIPLLSTGKGYTF
>.|14|TRBJ2-7|.|TRBV10-1
TGCGCCAGCAGTTCTGGAACTCGGGGTTGCGAGCAGTACTTC
CASSSGTRGCEQYF
>.|11|TRBJ2-7|.|TRBV28
TGTGCCAGCAGAACAGGTTACGAGCAGTACTTC
CASRTGYEQYF
>.|14|TRBJ2-7|.|TRBV7-2
TGTGCCAGCAGCCCCGCATGGACTGGTTACGAGCAGTACTTC
CASSPAWTGYEQYF
>few|15|TRBJ2-3|TRBD1|TRBV7-3
TGTGCCAGCAGCTTACGGACAGGGAGCACAGATACGCAGTATTTT
CASSLRTGSTDTQYF
>.|17|TRBJ2-3|TRBD2|TRBV4-2
TGTGCCAGCAGCCAAGATCGTACTAGCGAGCGGGGGCCCCGCCAGTATTTT
CASSQDRTSERGPRQYF
>once|13|TRBJ1-1|TRBD1|TRBV6-5
TGTGCCAGCAGCTTACAGGGGGACACTGAAGCTTTCTTT
CASSLQGDTEAFF
>once|16|TRBJ2-7|TRBD1|TRBV7-9
TGTGCCAGCACCCCGCAAAGGGGGCCTAGCTCCTACGAGCAGTACTTC
CASTPQRGPSSYEQYF
>.|13|TRBJ1-2|TRBD1|TRBV12-3/TRBV12-4
TGTGCCAGCAGTTCGACAGGGGGATATGGCTACACCTTC
CASSSTGGYGYTF
>.|14|TRBJ2-7|TRBD2|TRBV27
TGTGCCAGCAGTTTTCGGCGGGAGGCTGGGTTGCAGTACTTC
CASSFRREAGLQYF
>.|17|TRBJ2-1|TRBD1|TRBV27
TGTGCCAGCAGGGAAGGGGGCTTAGGCCCACAGTACAATGAGCAGTTCTTC
CASREGGLGPQYNEQFF
>.|16|TRBJ1-5|TRBD1|TRBV2
TGTGCCAGCAGCCTCGACAGGGGTTATAGCAATCAGCCCCAGCATTTT
CASSLDRGYSNQPQHF
>.|14|TRBJ2-7|TRBD1|TRBV3-1/TRBV3-2
TGTGCCAGCAGCCTCCCAGGGGGTTCCTACGAGCAGTACTTC
CASSLPGGSYEQYF
>.|15|TRBJ2-5|.|TRBV19
TGTGCCAGTAGTATAGGGCAGGAGGTGGCGGAGACCCAGTACTTC
CASSIGQEVAETQYF
>.|12|TRBJ2-7|.|TRBV2
TGTGCCAGCTCGGGACTCTCCTACGAGCAGTACTTC
CASSGLSYEQYF
>.|12|TRBJ2-7|TRBD1|TRBV5-1
TGCGCCAGCAGCGGGGACAGGTACGAGCAGTACTTC
CASSGDRYEQYF
>.|14|TRBJ1-4|TRBD1|TRBV11-2
TGTGCCAGCAGCATGGACAGGACGAATGAAAAACTGTTTTTT
CASSMDRTNEKLFF
>.|16|TRBJ2-7|TRBD1|TRBV27
TGTGCCAGCAGGCTACTCTCCGGGACAGGAGCTTACGAGCAGTACTTC
CASRLLSGTGAYEQYF
>.|15|TRBJ2-2|TRBD1|TRBV19
TGTGCCAGTAGCGGACAGGGGGCGAGGACCGGGGAGCTGTTTTTT
CASSGQGARTGELFF
>.|13|TRBJ2-1|.|TRBV11-2
TGTGCCAGCACAAGGGGGGGTGACAATGAGCAGTTCTTC
CASTRGGDNEQFF
>few|17|TRBJ2-1|TRBD2|TRBV5-1
TGCGCCAGCAGCTTGGCGCCTAGCGGGGGGGCCTACAATGAGCAGTTCTTC
CASSLAPSGGAYNEQFF
>few|13|TRBJ2-2|.|TRBV27
TGTGCCAGCAGTTTCCCGGGGGCCGGGGAGCTGTTTTTT
CASSFPGAGELFF
>.|12|TRBJ2-3|.|TRBV23-1
TGCGCCAACCTGTTAGCCCCCGATACGCAGTATTTT
CANLLAPDTQYF
>.|13|TRBJ2-7|.|TRBV3-1/TRBV3-2
TGTGCCAGCAGCTTTCGTGGGCCCTACGAGCAGTACTTC
CASSFRGPYEQYF
>once|14|TRBJ1-1|.|TRBV7-3
TGTGCCAGCAGCTTAGGCGGCCAGAACACTGAAGCTTTCTTT
CASSLGGQNTEAFF
>.|12|TRBJ2-1|.|TRBV5-6
TGTGCCAGCAGCTTCCGTTACAATGAGCAGTTCTTC
CASSFRYNEQFF
>.|16|TRBJ1-5|TRBD1|TRBV2
TGTGCCAGCAGTGGAGAGGGGGCGCGGGGCAATCAGCCCCAGCATTTT
CASSGEGARGNQPQHF
>.|13|TRBJ1-1|.|TRBV10-3
TGTGCCATCAGTGAGGGGCGGGACACTGAAGCTTTCTTT
CAISEGRDTEAFF
>few|14|TRBJ2-2|.|TRBV7-9
TGTGCCATTACAACAGGCTCGAACACCGGGGAGCTGTTTTTT
CAITTGSNTGELFF
>.|15|TRBJ2-7|TRBD2|TRBV7-2
TGTGCCAGCAGCTTAGTACCTAGCGGGGGGTTCGAGCAGTACTTC
CASSLVPSGGFEQYF
>.|13|TRBJ1-2|.|TRBV19
TGTGCCAGTAGTATAGACGGGACAAGGAGCTACACCTTC
CASSIDGTRSYTF
>.|10|TRBJ2-1|.|TRBV12-3/TRBV12-4
TGTGCCAGTGGATCGGGTGAGCAGTTCTTC
CASGSGEQFF
>.|16|TRBJ1-5|.|TRBV5-1
TGCGCCAGCAGCTTGGGGTCAGGAACAGGGTATCAGCCCCAGCATTTT
CASSLGSGTGYQPQHF
>.|14|TRBJ2-7|TRBD1|TRBV11-3
TGTGCCAGCAGATCCTCGGACAGGGCCTACGAGCAGTACTTC
CASRSSDRAYEQYF
>.|14|TRBJ1-6|.|TRBV28
TGTGCCAGCAGTTCTCCAGGCTATAATTCACCCCTCCACTTT
CASSSPGYNSPLHF
>.|13|TRBJ2-1|.|TRBV6-2/TRBV6-3
TGTGCCAGCAGTAGGAGCTCCTACAATGAGCAGTTCTTC
CASSRSSYNEQFF
>.|14|TRBJ1-4|.|TRBV11-2
TGTGCCAGCAGCTTAGGTCTCGGGAATGAAAAACTGTTTTTT
CASSLGLGNEKLFF
>.|15|TRBJ1-5|.|TRBV4-2
TGTGCCAGCAGCCAAGTTCAGGACGGGAGCCAGCCCCAGCATTTT
CASSQVQDGSQPQHF
>.|14|TRBJ1-2|.|TRBV2
TGTGCCAGCAGTGAAGGGAGAGCTAACTATGGCTACACCTTC
CASSEGRANYGYTF